There are a few counts of the clone carrying this TCR beta chain. Antigen specificity is unknown. These data originate in a study of T cells after yellow fever vaccination. Findings and caveats of the study: Researchers cautioned that FACS-sorted repertoires could harbor abundant clonotypes contaminating from the bulk population.

V shed 1 base, J shed 6 bases, and the junction held 9 bases outside the gene matches. The V gene's germline CDR1 is SGHTA and CDR2 FQGNSA. CDR3 size: 16 residues. TCRdb reprocessed the 5' RACE reads with MiXCR, giving one entry per CDR3 protein. This sample yields 300,000 to 350,000 distinct CDR3 sequences, of which approximately 12% are seen a single time; roughly 3% belongs to the top ten. This TCR was sampled from a man aged 18 to 30 who received the YFV17D yellow fever vaccine. Sample: CD4+ T cells sorted from PBMCs, taken 45 days after the yellow fever booster vaccination. The V and J genes are TRBV7-2 and TRBJ1-5, with 7 bases that match TRBD1. The CDR3 DNA reads as TGTGCCAGCAGCTTAGGTACAGGGGTACCGGCTCAGCCCCAGCATTTT. As protein: CASSLGTGVPAQPQHF.